This TCR beta chain was obtained from a study of shared clonotypes between healthy human individuals. Data came from immunoSEQ multiplex PCR; TCRdb stores just in-frame clones and leaves some out. The sample includes about 600,000 clones, 97% of them seen just once. This clonotype was obtained from a woman under 40 in good health. Sequencing was carried out using naive CD4+ T cells sorted from blood. The subset here: CD45RA+ positively selected.

The CDR3 loop reads CASSSATTNEKLFF. The CDR3 DNA follows: TGTGCCAGCAGTTCAGCAACCACTAATGAAAAACTGTTTTTT. The chain recombines TRBV28 with TRBJ1-4, with no clear D. The CDR3 is 14 residues long. Trimming stripped 4 bases from V and 2 bases from J, with 8 bases between. CDR1 and CDR2 (germline): MDHEN, SYDVKM.